The entry below describes one T cell receptor beta chain. This clone was recorded once. The clone's antigen remains unknown. No base qualities exist here, and no much larger clone lies one base off it. Receptor amplification or capture employed the immunoSEQ multiplex PCR assay. The source is immuneACCESS, and TCRdb retained only in-frame sequences with V and J called. Part of the clones is not carried over; for the studies checked, unresolved V genes explain less than half of this, and the remainder is unexplained. The sample table lists some 48,000 clones, over 90% of them with a count of one. 0.61% of the sample is taken by the ten largest. This entry is derived from a study of T cell changes during pregnancy in multiple sclerosis (dated by TCRdb to about 2019). Describing the broader study: The study examined how the T cell repertoire changed over the course of pregnancy in women with multiple sclerosis.

Trimming removed 6 bases from V and 1 base from J; the gene matches leave 6 bases unexplained. Via the germline V gene (reference sequence), CDR1 is LNHDA and CDR2 SQIVND. There are 15 amino acids in the CDR3, from cysteine to phenylalanine inclusive. Solely the CDR3 DNA is kept, with 45 bases framed from the first base. The receptor's source is a female donor in good health, enrolled as a control in a pregnancy study. The sequenced sample was CD4+ T cells from peripheral blood mononuclear cells, obtained after pregnancy. The chain joins TRBV19 to TRBJ2-5; 9 bases in between match TRBD2. The CDR3 reads CASRGGRALQETQYF. The bases read TGTGCCAGTAGGGGCGGGAGGGCCCTCCAAGAGACCCAGTACTTC.